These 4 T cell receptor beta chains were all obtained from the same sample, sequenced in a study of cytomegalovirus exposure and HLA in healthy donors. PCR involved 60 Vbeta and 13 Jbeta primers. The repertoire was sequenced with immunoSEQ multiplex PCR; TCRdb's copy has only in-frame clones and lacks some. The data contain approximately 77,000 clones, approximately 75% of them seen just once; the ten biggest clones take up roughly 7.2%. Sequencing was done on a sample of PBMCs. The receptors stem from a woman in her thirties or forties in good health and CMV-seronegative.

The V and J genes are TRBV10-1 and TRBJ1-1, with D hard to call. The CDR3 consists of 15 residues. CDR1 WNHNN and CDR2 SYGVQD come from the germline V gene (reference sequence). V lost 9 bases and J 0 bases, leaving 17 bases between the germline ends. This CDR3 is CASSAGLIMNTEAFF. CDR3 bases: TGCGCCAGTTCTGCCGGACTGATCATGAACACTGAAGCTTTCTTT.

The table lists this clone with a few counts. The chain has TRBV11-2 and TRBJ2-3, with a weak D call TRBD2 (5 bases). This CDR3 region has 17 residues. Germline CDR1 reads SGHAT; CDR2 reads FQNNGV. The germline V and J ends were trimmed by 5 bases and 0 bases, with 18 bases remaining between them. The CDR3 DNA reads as TGTGCCAGCAGCCCTAGCCCGCCGTCCTCTAGCACAGATACGCAGTATTTT. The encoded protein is CASSPSPPSSSTDTQYF.

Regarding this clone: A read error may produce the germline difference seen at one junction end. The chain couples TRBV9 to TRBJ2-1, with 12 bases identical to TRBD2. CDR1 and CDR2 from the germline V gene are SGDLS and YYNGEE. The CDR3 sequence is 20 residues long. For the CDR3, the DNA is TGTGCCAACAGCGTAGCGGTCGCTAGCGGGAGGGCGTGGAGGGGGAATGAGCAGTTCTTC. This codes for CANSVAVASGRAWRGNEQFF.

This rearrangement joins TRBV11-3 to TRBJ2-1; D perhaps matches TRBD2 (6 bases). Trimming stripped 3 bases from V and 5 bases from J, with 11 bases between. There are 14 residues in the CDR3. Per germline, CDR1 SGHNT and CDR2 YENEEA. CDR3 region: CASSFPGEHNEQFF. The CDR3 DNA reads TGTGCCAGCAGCTTTCCGGGAGAACACAATGAGCAGTTCTTC.